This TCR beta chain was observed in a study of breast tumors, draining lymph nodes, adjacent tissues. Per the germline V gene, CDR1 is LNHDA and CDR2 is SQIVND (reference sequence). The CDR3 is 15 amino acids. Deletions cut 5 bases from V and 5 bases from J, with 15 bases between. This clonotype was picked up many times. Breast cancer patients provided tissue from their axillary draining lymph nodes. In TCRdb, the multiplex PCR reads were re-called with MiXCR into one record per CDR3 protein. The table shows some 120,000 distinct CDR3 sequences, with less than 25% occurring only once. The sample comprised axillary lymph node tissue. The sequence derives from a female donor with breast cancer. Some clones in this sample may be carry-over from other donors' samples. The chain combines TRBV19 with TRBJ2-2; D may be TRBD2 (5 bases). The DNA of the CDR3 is TGTGCCAGTAGTCCCCATTCCCGAGGGACCGGGGAGCTGTTTTTT. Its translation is CASSPHSRGTGELFF.